The rows below give T cell receptor beta chains drawn from one sample of a study of control samples from healthy donors and cancer patients. The table came from immunoSEQ multiplex PCR; TCRdb's copy has only in-frame clones and leaves some out. The sample holds roughly 150,000 clones, under 90% seen once. Sequenced material: blood. These receptors were taken from a man between 25 and 39 years old in good health. The CDR3 runs from the conserved cysteine through the conserved F or W. Fields, in order: clone size, V gene, D gene, J gene, CDR3 protein, CDR3 DNA. The D gene is left open where the match is weak. Where a row states a size, it is once, few, many or the class of an expanded clone; other rows omit it.

.,TRBV28,TRBD2,TRBJ2-2,CASRTSTGELFF,TGTGCCAGCCGGACTAGCACCGGGGAGCTGTTTTTT
.,TRBV7-2,.,TRBJ1-4,CASSLDGNEKLFF,TGTGCCAGCAGCTTAGACGGTAATGAAAAACTGTTTTTT
.,TRBV28,.,TRBJ1-5,CANGVGTQPQHF,TGTGCCAATGGGGTCGGGACTCAGCCCCAGCATTTT
.,TRBV11-2,.,TRBJ2-3,CASSFPTGTTDTQYF,TGTGCCAGCAGCTTCCCAACCGGGACGACAGATACGCAGTATTTT
.,TRBV6-2/TRBV6-3,.,TRBJ2-1,CASSRRSSYNEQFF,TGTGCCAGCAGTAGACGGAGCTCCTACAATGAGCAGTTCTTC
.,TRBV7-2,.,TRBJ2-3,CASSLAGQRRGADTQYF,TGTGCCAGCAGCTTAGCCGGGCAGCGCCGAGGTGCAGATACGCAGTATTTT
.,TRBV9,TRBD1,TRBJ2-7,CASSEGDSRIGQYF,TGTGCCAGCAGTGAGGGGGACAGTAGAATCGGGCAGTACTTC
.,TRBV6-1,.,TRBJ1-1,CASKEDGSNTEAFF,TGTGCCAGCAAAGAGGACGGATCGAACACTGAAGCTTTCTTT
.,TRBV6-5,TRBD1,TRBJ2-7,CASSYWGTGYEQYF,TGTGCCAGCAGTTACTGGGGGACAGGCTACGAGCAGTACTTC
once,TRBV19,TRBD1,TRBJ1-2,CASSPPGTGVLSGYTF,TGTGCCAGTAGTCCGCCAGGGACAGGGGTCCTATCTGGCTACACCTTC
.,TRBV24-1,.,TRBJ1-1,CATSDPTRTGEEAFF,TGTGCCACCAGTGATCCGACTCGGACCGGAGAAGAAGCTTTCTTT
once,TRBV2,.,TRBJ1-2,CASSVSGPRGGYTF,TGTGCCAGCAGCGTCTCCGGGCCCCGAGGGGGCTACACCTTC
few,TRBV18,.,TRBJ2-1,CASSPNGGGRSNEQFF,TGTGCCAGCTCACCAAACGGGGGAGGAAGGTCCAATGAGCAGTTCTTC
.,TRBV11-2,.,TRBJ2-2,CASSQGNTGELFF,TGTGCCAGCAGTCAGGGAAACACCGGGGAGCTGTTTTTT
.,TRBV27,TRBD2,TRBJ2-1,CASSSGLAGVLEQFF,TGTGCCAGCAGTTCCGGACTAGCGGGAGTGCTTGAGCAGTTCTTC
.,TRBV6-5,TRBD1,TRBJ2-3,CASSPGTGGTDTQYF,TGTGCCAGCAGTCCTGGGACAGGGGGCACAGATACGCAGTATTTT
.,TRBV7-9,.,TRBJ2-7,CASSLSGGPYEQYF,TGTGCCAGCAGCTTAAGCGGAGGACCCTACGAGCAGTACTTC
.,TRBV5-4,TRBD1,TRBJ2-2,CASSFREGAGGELFF,TGTGCCAGCAGCTTTAGAGAGGGGGCGGGCGGGGAGCTGTTTTTT
.,TRBV7-2,.,TRBJ2-7,CASSLNGGSQYEQYF,TGTGCCAGCAGCTTAAACGGGGGTAGCCAGTACGAGCAGTACTTC
.,TRBV25-1,.,TRBJ2-1,CASSELGRGSYNEQFF,TGTGCCAGCAGTGAGTTAGGGAGAGGGTCTTACAATGAGCAGTTCTTC
.,TRBV29-1,.,TRBJ1-1,CSVEEQEGTEAFF,TGCAGCGTTGAAGAACAAGAGGGGACTGAAGCTTTCTTT
.,TRBV5-4,TRBD1,TRBJ1-2,CASSLGQGGNIYGYTF,TGTGCCAGCAGCTTGGGACAGGGCGGGAACATTTATGGCTACACCTTC
.,TRBV19,TRBD1,TRBJ1-6,CAIPDRANSPLHF,TGTGCCATCCCCGACAGGGCTAATTCACCCCTCCACTTT
.,TRBV6-5,.,TRBJ1-1,CASSYRGFHTEAFF,TGTGCCAGCAGTTACAGAGGGTTCCACACTGAAGCTTTCTTT
.,TRBV6-5,TRBD1,TRBJ1-1,CASRYRGPTEAFF,TGTGCCAGCAGGTACAGGGGGCCCACTGAAGCTTTCTTT
.,TRBV3-1/TRBV3-2,.,TRBJ1-5,CASSLGRAGPYSNQPQHF,TGTGCCAGCAGCCTGGGGAGAGCCGGACCCTATAGCAATCAGCCCCAGCATTTT
.,TRBV28,.,TRBJ1-2,CASSTTDRLYGYTF,TGTGCCAGCAGTACCACCGACAGACTCTATGGCTACACCTTC
.,TRBV7-6,TRBD2,TRBJ2-2,CASSLAIAGGTGELFF,TGTGCCAGCAGCTTAGCGATAGCGGGAGGCACCGGGGAGCTGTTTTTT
.,TRBV9,.,TRBJ2-1,CASSVGGIGSYNEQFF,TGTGCCAGCAGCGTGGGGGGCATCGGGTCCTACAATGAGCAGTTCTTC